Here is one T cell receptor beta chain with its context. Reverse transcription of about 0.5 to 1 ug RNA was carried out with random hexamers. TCR beta CDR3 was amplified by immunoSEQ multiplex PCR. This amplification extended across 54 Vbeta and 13 Jbeta segments. TCRdb ran MiXCR on the immunoSEQ multiplex PCR reads and lists one entry per CDR3 protein. Among roughly 140,000 distinct CDR3 sequences listed, approximately 93% were seen once. The sample belongs to a study of CD8 T cells in Susac syndrome. CD8+ and CD4+ T cells circulating in blood were sequenced for TCR beta. Negative isolation was used for CD8+ and CD4+ T cells, and FACS enrichment was applied to TEMRA cells. The origin of this receptor is a human donor in good health. Sample: CD8+ T cells from PBMCs.

The CDR3 DNA is TGTGCCAGCAGCTCGGAGGACACTTTGCAGTTCTTC. Residues: CASSSEDTLQFF. The chain is built from TRBV7-9 and TRBJ2-1; D tentatively reads TRBD1 or TRBD2 (5 bases each). Germline V gene data show CDR1 as SEHNR and CDR2 as FQNEAQ (reference sequence). Trimming pared 4 bases from V and 12 bases from J, leaving 13 bases between. The CDR3 extends over 12 amino acids.